This T cell receptor beta chain came from a study of cytomegalovirus exposure and HLA in healthy donors. Regarding the study as a whole: In a later analysis, DRB1 alleles had the most associated TCRs; HLA-C alleles the fewest.

Trimming cost V 8 bases and J 3 bases, with 17 bases left between them. This CDR3 region has 13 residues. From germline, CDR1 is GTSNPN and CDR2 SVGIG (reference sequence). As regards this clone: Its antigen is unknown.

PCR employed 60 Vbeta and 13 Jbeta primers. The method was immunoSEQ multiplex PCR; TCRdb's version includes in-frame clones alone and lacks a portion of them. The repertoire holds around 100,000 clones, with around three quarters as singletons. The sample consisted of PBMCs. V is TRBV30 and J is TRBJ2-7; TRBD2 might be the D (7 bases). The clonotype comes from a man aged 45-65 years in good health and CMV-seropositive. CDR3 loop: CATHREGNYEQYF. The CDR3 coding sequence is TGTGCCACACACAGGGAGGGAAACTACGAGCAGTACTTC.